The 9 T cell receptor beta chains presented below share a single source sample, sequenced in a study of blood T cell repertoires in COVID-19. Data came from immunoSEQ multiplex PCR; TCRdb stores just in-frame clones and leaves some out. The repertoire consists of roughly 150,000 clones, with 75% to 90% occurring once and the leading ten covering roughly 3.9%. The sample consisted of PBMCs or T cells enriched from blood (not recorded which). The receptors come from a man aged 50 or older who had recovered from COVID-19.

This chain connects TRBV3-1 (or the pseudogene TRBV3-2) to TRBJ2-2; D is unclear. The V end was cut by 1 base, the J end by 7 bases, with 7 bases between. CDR1 and CDR2 (germline): LGHDT, YNNKEL (reference sequence). The CDR3 covers 13 residues. Here the CDR3 DNA reads TGTGCCAGCAGCCAAGTTCGTTACGGGGAGCTGTTTTTT. It specifies CASSQVRYGELFF.

This sequence joins TRBV4-1 and TRBJ1-2, with 7 bases fitting TRBD1. V lost 0 bases and J lost 0; bases outside the gene matches: 10. CDR3 length: 18 amino acids. Germline lookup yields CDR1 MGHRA and CDR2 YSYEKL. The CDR3, as DNA: TGCGCCAGCAGCCAAGACTCGACAGGGCTGAAGACTAACTATGGCTACACCTTC. Its translation is CASSQDSTGLKTNYGYTF.

The sample holds a few counts of this clone. The CDR3 loop is CASSSQDYGIGQPQHF. The CDR3 DNA reads as TGTGCCAGCAGCTCACAGGATTACGGTATTGGACAGCCCCAGCATTTT. The rearrangement links TRBV11-2 to TRBJ1-5, with D tentatively TRBD1 (5 bases). The germline gives CDR1 SGHAT, CDR2 FQNNGV. There are 16 residues in the CDR3. Between the trimmed V and J ends, which lost 4 bases and 7 bases, there was a span of 20 bases.

The rearrangement joins TRBV5-8 to TRBJ1-1, with TRBD1 identical over 8 bases. Germline V gene data show CDR1 as SGHTS and CDR2 as YDEGEE. The CDR3 is 13 amino acids. V was pared by 4 bases and J by 7 bases, with 6 bases of the junction left unmatched. The CDR3 loop is CASSQTGASEAFF. The CDR3 region has the DNA TGTGCCAGCAGCCAGACAGGGGCGAGTGAAGCTTTCTTT.

The chain couples TRBV6-2 or TRBV6-3 to TRBJ2-1; 10 bases line up with TRBD1. The V and J ends lost 5 bases and 0 bases, in that order; junction bases with no gene match: 1. Germline loops: CDR1 MNHEY, CDR2 SVGEGT. CDR3 length: 15 amino acids. The CDR3 DNA is TGTGCCAGCAGTAGGACAGGGGGCTCCTACAATGAGCAGTTCTTC. It is translated as CASSRTGGSYNEQFF.

CDR3 loop: CASSSHLGPTDTQYF. The CDR3 region has the DNA TGCGCCAGCAGCTCCCACTTGGGGCCCACAGATACGCAGTATTTT. The chain employs TRBV5-1 and TRBJ2-3; a weak D match, TRBD1 (5 bases). The CDR3 has 15 residues. V was pared by 3 bases and J by 2 bases, with 13 bases between. Germline V gene sequence: CDR1 SGHRS, CDR2 YFSETQ. Full variable domain (remainder filled in from reference TRBV5-1 and TRBJ2-3): KAGVTQTPRYLIKTRGQQVTLSCSPISGHRSVSWYQQTPGQGLQFLFEYFSETQRNKGNFPGRFSGRQFSNSRSEMNVSTLELGDSALYLCASSSHLGPTDTQYFGPGTRLTVL.

This clone was seen only once. The chain links TRBV7-2 to TRBJ2-3; TRBD2 agrees at 9 bases. The CDR3 spans 18 residues. V lost 4 bases, J lost 0 bases, and 11 bases stayed unmatched. Germline values: CDR1 SGHTA, CDR2 FQGNSA. CDR3 sequence (DNA): TGTGCCAGCAGCTCCACGGGAGTGCGGGGGGGGAGCACAGATACGCAGTATTTT. Protein: CASSSTGVRGGSTDTQYF.

V usage is TRBV24-1 and J usage is TRBJ1-1, with D possibly matching TRBD1 (6 bases). The CDR3 has 14 amino acids. V was cut by 3 bases and J by 5 bases, with 12 bases left in between. CDR1 and CDR2 (germline): KGHDR, SFDVKD. This CDR3 is CATSDPGTRTEAFF. The CDR3 nucleotides are TGTGCCACCAGTGATCCCGGGACAAGGACTGAAGCTTTCTTT.

V usage is TRBV24-1 and J usage is TRBJ1-2, with 7 positions matching TRBD1. The germline V gene encodes CDR1 KGHDR and CDR2 SFDVKD. The CDR3 sequence is 13 residues long. The V segment lost 4 bases and the J segment 7 bases; nucleotides outside the gene matches: 5. CDR3 sequence (DNA): TGTGCCACCAGTGACGACAGGGCGGGTGGCTACACCTTC. This translates into CATSDDRAGGYTF.